This entry is about one T cell receptor (beta chain). Profiled with immunoSEQ multiplex PCR; TCRdb holds only in-frame clones, not every one. The top ten clones hold roughly 2.7% of a sample with about 220,000 clones, 88% of them seen once. The ends were cut back, 8 bases at V and 2 bases at J, with 16 bases in the middle. Germline-derived CDR1 and CDR2 are SGDLS and YYNGEE. This CDR3 contains 15 residues. These data are taken from a study of blood T cell repertoires in COVID-19. The clonotype originates from a woman aged 25 to 39 who had recovered from COVID-19. The chain links TRBV9 to TRBJ1-4, with D perhaps TRBD1 (6 bases). The sample was PBMCs or T cells enriched from blood (not recorded which). The CDR3 here is CASSVQGLTNEKLFF. CDR3 nucleotides: TGTGCCAGTTCGGTACAGGGATTGACTAATGAAAAACTGTTTTTT.